The rows below give T cell receptor beta chains drawn from one sample of a study of T cells after yellow fever vaccination. TCRdb processed the 5' RACE reads anew with MiXCR; each CDR3 protein has one entry. The sample shows approximately 330,000 distinct CDR3 sequences, roughly 3.9% of them seen only once. The sequenced sample was PBMCs, obtained 5 days after the yellow fever booster vaccination. The source is a man aged 18 to 30 who received the YFV17D yellow fever vaccine. The CDR3 runs from the conserved cysteine through the conserved F or W. Each record gives: D gene, clone size, V gene, J gene, CDR3 protein, CDR3 DNA. D genes are given only for firm matches. Size is omitted from some rows. Given values are once, few, many or a class for expanded clones.

>.|many|TRBV4-3|TRBJ2-5
CASSSTFGETQYF
TGCGCCAGCAGCTCCACCTTCGGAGAGACCCAGTACTTC
>.|many|TRBV3-2|TRBJ2-7
CASSHLRGTVPYEQYF
TGTGCCAGCAGCCACCTAAGGGGGACCGTCCCCTACGAGCAGTACTTC
>.|.|TRBV4-2|TRBJ1-5
CASSPVGGGNQPQHF
TGTGCCAGCAGCCCCGTGGGGGGCGGGAATCAGCCCCAGCATTTT
>.|few|TRBV20-1|TRBJ1-5
CSARFSPNQPQHF
TGCAGTGCTAGGTTTTCCCCCAATCAGCCCCAGCATTTT
>TRBD2|.|TRBV7-2|TRBJ2-3
CASSFGLAGNTDTQYF
TGTGCCAGCAGCTTCGGACTAGCGGGAAACACAGATACGCAGTATTTT
>.|.|TRBV29-1|TRBJ2-3
CSVGVGGWTDTQYF
TGCAGCGTTGGGGTTGGGGGGTGGACAGATACGCAGTATTTT
>.|many|TRBV5-1|TRBJ1-2
CASSSGTVDETF
TGCGCCAGCAGCTCCGGGACGGTGGACGAAACCTTC
>.|many|TRBV5-5|TRBJ2-3
CASSFPGTHTDTQYF
TGTGCCAGCAGCTTCCCCGGGACTCACACAGATACGCAGTATTTT
>.|few|TRBV4-3|TRBJ2-7
CASSHRDGSYEQYF
TGCGCCAGCAGCCACCGGGACGGCTCCTACGAGCAGTACTTC
>.|many|TRBV4-1|TRBJ1-5
CASSLQGLWNQPQHF
TGCGCCAGCAGCCTTCAGGGGCTGTGGAATCAGCCCCAGCATTTT
>.|.|TRBV3-1|TRBJ2-5
CASSQDRRATQYF
TGTGCCAGCAGCCAAGATCGGAGAGCGACCCAGTACTTC
>TRBD1|.|TRBV11-2|TRBJ1-1
CASSVDRVAEAFF
TGTGCCAGCAGCGTAGACAGGGTGGCTGAAGCTTTCTTT
>.|few|TRBV5-1|TRBJ2-7
CASSLGRVYEQYF
TGCGCCAGCAGCCTGGGACGGGTCTACGAGCAGTACTTC
>.|few|TRBV2|TRBJ2-2
CASSIAGELFF
TGTGCCAGCAGTATTGCCGGGGAGCTGTTTTTT